Included here is one T cell receptor beta chain sequence, with context. The sample belongs to a study of blood T cell repertoires in COVID-19. Assay used: immunoSEQ multiplex PCR; TCRdb lists only in-frame clones, some missing. The sample yields more than 150,000 clones, about 83% seen once. Germline values: CDR1 SGHVS, CDR2 FNYEAQ. This CDR3 is 14 amino acids long. The J segment lost 7 bases and the V segment lost 3 bases, leaving 5 bases of the junction unmatched. This sequence joins TRBV7-6 and TRBJ2-1, with 8 bases lining up with TRBD1. The TCR originated in a man between 65 and 85 years old who had recovered from COVID-19. Sequenced: peripheral blood. The CDR3 region is CASSFQGALNEQFF. The CDR3 DNA is TGTGCCAGCAGCTTTCAGGGGGCTCTGAATGAGCAGTTCTTC.